This T cell receptor beta chain was recovered during a study of vaccination effects on CD4 cells after COVID-19. CDR1 is SGDLS and CDR2 is YYNGEE in the germline V gene. This CDR3 region has 15 residues. J gave up 2 bases and V 3 bases, and 2 bases lay outside the gene matches. Some clones are missing from TCRdb's copy, which holds only in-frame ones; the method was immunoSEQ multiplex PCR. The table shows about 41,000 clones, with approximately 70% occurring only once. Viral peptide pool expansion of antigen-specific CD4+ T cells preceded sequencing in the ViraFEST assay. The culture ran for 10 days before CD4+ T cells were isolated. Recipients of the vaccine had no prior SARS-CoV-2 infection and negative nucleocapsid antibodies. To note about this clone: Its antigen is not known.

The TCR sequence derives from a human donor who received a COVID-19 vaccine. The sample here was CD4+ T cells from PBMCs cultured with HCoV-OC43 spike peptides, taken before COVID-19 vaccination. Subset denoted: HCoV-OC43 spike overlapping peptide pool stimulation. The V gene is TRBV9, the J gene TRBJ2-1; 10 bases line up with TRBD2. CDR3 nucleotides: TGTGCCAGCAGCGAACTAGCGGGGACCTACAATGAGCAGTTCTTC. This gives the protein CASSELAGTYNEQFF.